Listed here are 17 T cell receptor beta chains from one sample, sequenced in a study of Ad26.COV2.S vaccination and SARS-CoV-2 variants. Treatment indicated: 15 to 20 received Ad26.COV2.S at low or high dose, single or two shots; about five received placebo; per-sample allocation not given. Collection of the samples took place on day 63 after the first injection of vaccine or placebo. TCRdb keeps only in-frame clones here, not all; method: immunoSEQ multiplex PCR. The profile shows hundreds of thousands of clones, about 86% of them singletons. The sequencing used peripheral blood, collected in a trial of Ad26.COV2.S vaccine versus placebo. These receptors were obtained from a person aged 18-60 years who received the Ad26.COV2.S COVID-19 vaccine or a placebo.

The chain couples TRBV4-3 to TRBJ1-5; 8 bases map to TRBD1. In germline, CDR1 is LGHNA, CDR2 YSLEER. With 4 bases clipped from V and 7 bases from J, the junction kept 6 bases outside the gene matches. The length of the CDR3 is 14 residues. In nucleotides, the CDR3 is TGCGCCAGCAGCCGGACAGGGTTGGGCCAGCCCCAGCATTTT. It yields the protein CASSRTGLGQPQHF.

CDR3 nucleotide sequence: TGTGCCAGTAGTGAACTAGCGGGAGGGCCAATAGAGACCCAGTACTTC. Amino acid sequence: CASSELAGGPIETQYF. The V and J genes are TRBV19 and TRBJ2-5, with TRBD2 matching over 13 bases. Germline V gene sequence: CDR1 LNHDA, CDR2 SQIVND (reference sequence). J lost 4 bases, V lost 5 bases, and 7 bases had no gene match. The CDR3 contains 16 residues.

V gene TRBV11-2 combines with J gene TRBJ2-1; unclear D gene. Trimming cost V 5 bases and J 6 bases, with 5 bases left between them. This CDR3 comprises 11 residues. In germline, CDR1 is SGHAT, CDR2 FQNNGV. DNA for the CDR3: TGTGCCAGCAGCGCCACCAATGAGCAGTTCTTC. It specifies CASSATNEQFF.

The chain employs TRBV2 and TRBJ1-4, with TRBD1 as a possible D gene (5 bases). CDR1 is SNHLY, CDR2 FYNNEI, per germline. V lost 4 bases and J 17 bases, leaving 23 bases between the germline ends. The CDR3 covers 14 residues. This CDR3 reads CASSVGVTGHLFFF. The CDR3 region has the DNA TGTGCCAGCAGTGTCGGTGTAACAGGCCATTTGTTTTTTTTT. The whole variable domain, remainder taken from reference TRBV2 and TRBJ1-4, is EPEVTQTPSHQVTQMGQEVILRCVPISNHLYFYWYRQILGQKVEFLVSFYNNEISEKSEIFDDQFSVERPDGSNFTLKIRSTKLEDSAMYFCASSVGVTGHLFFFGSGTQLSVL.

The genes are TRBV4-3 and TRBJ2-1; no definite D call. The germline CDR1 and CDR2 sequences are LGHNA and YSLEER. V gave up 0 bases and J gave up 0 bases, with 9 bases separating them. The CDR3 spans 16 residues. Written as DNA, the CDR3 is TGCGCCAGCAGCCAAGACTACTCTACCTCCTACAATGAGCAGTTCTTC. It encodes CASSQDYSTSYNEQFF.

This chain connects TRBV9 to TRBJ2-1; no reliable D call. Germline V gives CDR1 SGDLS, CDR2 YYNGEE. The germline V and J ends were trimmed by 3 bases and 8 bases, with 12 bases remaining between them. This CDR3 is 13 amino acids long. The CDR3 sequence is CASSARLKDEQFF. CDR3 sequence (DNA): TGTGCCAGCAGCGCTAGACTGAAGGATGAGCAGTTCTTC.

This rearrangement joins TRBV13 to TRBJ2-5; 14 positions agree with TRBD2. Germline V gene lookup returns CDR1 PRHDT and CDR2 FYEKMQ (reference sequence). CDR3 size: 17 residues. Trimming at V came to 5 bases and at J to 0 bases, leaving 5 bases not matched to a gene. The CDR3 DNA follows: TGTGCCAGCAGCCCTCGACTAGCGGGGGGGTACCAAGAGACCCAGTACTTC. It is translated as CASSPRLAGGYQETQYF.

The chain has TRBV7-6 and TRBJ2-7, with 7 bases identical to TRBD1. CDR3 length: 14 residues. Trimming took 5 bases from V and 4 from J; bases not matched to a gene: 8. Germline CDR1 SGHVS, CDR2 FNYEAQ. The CDR3 reads CASSLETGRYEQYF. In DNA form, the CDR3 reads TGTGCCAGCAGCCTCGAGACAGGGCGGTACGAGCAGTACTTC.

V and J are TRBV7-2 and TRBJ2-1; 8 bases match TRBD2. CDR3 size: 16 residues. Germline V gene sequence: CDR1 SGHTA, CDR2 FQGNSA. The J segment lost 0 bases and the V segment lost 3 bases, leaving 4 bases of the junction unmatched. The CDR3 protein is CASSFGSGGSYNEQFF. DNA of the CDR3: TGTGCCAGCAGCTTCGGGAGCGGGGGCTCCTACAATGAGCAGTTCTTC.

This chain links TRBV30 with TRBJ2-7; D is uncertain. This CDR3 is 13 amino acids long. V was clipped by 4 bases and J by 0 bases, with 10 bases between them. The V gene's germline CDR1 is GTSNPN and CDR2 SVGIG (reference sequence). As DNA, the CDR3 is TGTGCCTGGACTGACTCGAGCTCCTACGAGCAGTACTTC. It specifies CAWTDSSSYEQYF.

The V call is TRBV7-2, the J call TRBJ1-5; D gene uncertain. Trimming pared 4 bases from V and 0 bases from J, leaving 1 base between. Germline V gene sequence: CDR1 SGHTA, CDR2 FQGNSA. The CDR3 contains 12 residues. The CDR3 region has the DNA TGTGCCAGCAGCTATAGCAATCAGCCCCAGCATTTT. It translates to CASSYSNQPQHF.

This sequence joins TRBV24-1 and TRBJ2-1; D possibly corresponds to TRBD1 (5 bases). Trimming shortened V by 2 bases and J by 0 bases, and 13 bases separated the two germline ends. In germline, CDR1 is KGHDR, CDR2 SFDVKD. This CDR3 has 17 residues. Written as DNA, the CDR3 is TGTGCCACCAGTGATTCCCGACAGCCGATCTCCTACAATGAGCAGTTCTTC. It translates to CATSDSRQPISYNEQFF.

Details on this clone: This sample includes further DNA sequences coding for the same CDR3. V is TRBV12-3 or TRBV12-4 and J is TRBJ2-7, with 7 bases aligning to TRBD2. After removal of 5 bases from V and 4 bases from J, the junction contained 2 bases not matched to a gene. This CDR3 region has 12 residues. DNA of the CDR3: TGTGCCAGCAGTCTGGGACTATACGAGCAGTACTTC. Protein sequence: CASSLGLYEQYF.

The rearrangement links TRBV28 to TRBJ2-7; D remains ambiguous. Per the germline V gene, CDR1 is MDHEN and CDR2 is SYDVKM. The CDR3 covers 15 residues. V was shortened by 5 bases and J by 3 bases, with 17 bases between the two germline ends. Written as DNA, the CDR3 is TGTGCCAGCAGTCCACCCGAAGGCGTTTTCTACGAGCAGTACTTC. It yields the protein CASSPPEGVFYEQYF.

The CDR3 reads CASTGQGHRGYTF. DNA of the CDR3: TGTGCCAGTACCGGACAGGGGCATCGTGGCTACACCTTC. J is TRBJ1-2 and V is TRBV19, with 9 bases fitting TRBD1. Germline-derived CDR1 and CDR2 are LNHDA and SQIVND (reference sequence). The CDR3 contains 13 residues. V lost 7 bases to trimming and J lost 7 bases; unmatched junction nucleotides: 7.

This clone was counted between two and nine times. V gene TRBV5-4 combines with J gene TRBJ2-1; D unclear. Per the germline V gene, CDR1 is SGHNT and CDR2 is YYREEE (reference sequence). This CDR3 has 13 residues. Trimming cost V 4 bases and J 4 bases, with 9 bases left between them. CDR3 coding DNA: TGTGCCAGCAGCGCCGACACATACAATGAGCAGTTCTTC. This encodes CASSADTYNEQFF.

V and J are TRBV5-4 and TRBJ2-1; maybe TRBD2 (5 bases). The CDR3 consists of 14 residues. The V end was cut by 0 bases, the J end by 7 bases, with 11 bases between. The germline CDR1 and CDR2 sequences are SGHNT and YYREEE (reference sequence). The CDR3, as DNA: TGTGCCAGCAGCTTGGCGGACTCCATAAATGAGCAGTTCTTC. It yields the protein CASSLADSINEQFF.